The T cell receptor (beta chain) under discussion was sequenced for a study of T cell repertoires in cytomegalovirus infection. General study findings and limits: CMV-specific TCR beta clonotypes restricted by HLA-C were the ones dominating the ex vivo response. Accumulated public TCR beta family frequency recognized individuals carrying CMV together with the relevant HLA.

V lost 5 bases, J lost 0 bases, and 11 bases lay in between. Germline CDR1 is SGHAT and CDR2 is FQNNGV. This CDR3 comprises 15 residues. Turning to this clonotype: Its target is unknown.

TCRdb reprocessed the reads with MiXCR, giving one entry per CDR3 protein. The sample records about 310,000 distinct CDR3 sequences, about 25% being singletons. This TCR was sampled from a human donor in good health (CMV status not recorded). Some clones in this sample may be carry-over from other donors' samples. The specimen was cultured PBMCs, collected from culture after CMV antigen stimulation. The gene calls are TRBV11-2 and TRBJ2-1; D possibly corresponds to TRBD2 (5 bases). CDR3 DNA sequence: TGTGCCAGCAGCCGTCAGCGGACCTCCTACAATGAGCAGTTCTTC. Translating gives CASSRQRTSYNEQFF. Full variable domain (missing parts from reference TRBV11-2 and TRBJ2-1): EAGVAQSPRYKIIEKRQSVAFWCNPISGHATLYWYQQILGQGPKLLIQFQNNGVVDDSQLPKDRFSAERLKGVDSTLKIQPAKLEDSAVYLCASSRQRTSYNEQFFGPGTRLTVL.